This TCR beta chain was identified in a study of molecular identifiers for immune sequencing clone quantification. Study-wide context: The replicate experiment used RNA from roughly 18,000 or 92,000 naive CD8 cells. This RNA was split into five aliquots, and four of them were sequenced.

Trimming removed 1 base from V and 3 bases from J, with 13 bases in between. There are 16 residues in the CDR3. Germline assignment: CDR1 LGHNA and CDR2 YSLEER. Previously described methods and listed TCR primers were employed for the bulk TCR libraries. TCRdb passed the PCR reads through MiXCR, listing each CDR3 protein once. In the table there are 550,000 to 750,000 distinct CDR3 sequences, less than 20% of which are singletons. When naive CD8 T cells were sorted, they were gated as CD8+CD4-CCR7+CD45RA+. The sequence derives from a human donor in good health. Some libraries in this study had Jurkat cell RNA spiked in. V gene TRBV4-3 combines with J gene TRBJ1-5; D gene unclear. Input material: naive CD8+ T cells from blood, with Jurkat cell RNA spiked in. Subset noted: FACS-sorted CD8+CD4-CCR7+CD45RA+ naive T cells. The CDR3 DNA reads TGCGCCAGCAGCCAAGGAGTGTCAGAAACCAATCAGCCCCAGCATTTT. It encodes CASSQGVSETNQPQHF.